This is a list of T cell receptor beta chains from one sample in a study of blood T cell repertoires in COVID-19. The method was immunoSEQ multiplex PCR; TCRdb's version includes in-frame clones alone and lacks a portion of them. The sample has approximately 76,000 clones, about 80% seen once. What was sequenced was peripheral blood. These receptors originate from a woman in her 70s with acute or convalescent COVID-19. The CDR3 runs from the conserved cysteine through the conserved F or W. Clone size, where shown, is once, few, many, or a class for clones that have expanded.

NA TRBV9 CASSEGNRNEKLFF
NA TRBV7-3 CASSTSRSTEAFF
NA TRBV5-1 CASTVDRSLRNSPLHF
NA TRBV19 CASSIDGTSGGTGELFF
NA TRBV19 CASSIGLLPASNYGYTF
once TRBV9 CASSSTGGEQYF
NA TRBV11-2 CASSSQGQGARGSGYTF
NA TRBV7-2 CASSLTYEQYF
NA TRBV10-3 CAISDKGDRNIQYF
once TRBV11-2 CASSSGLAGYTDTQYF